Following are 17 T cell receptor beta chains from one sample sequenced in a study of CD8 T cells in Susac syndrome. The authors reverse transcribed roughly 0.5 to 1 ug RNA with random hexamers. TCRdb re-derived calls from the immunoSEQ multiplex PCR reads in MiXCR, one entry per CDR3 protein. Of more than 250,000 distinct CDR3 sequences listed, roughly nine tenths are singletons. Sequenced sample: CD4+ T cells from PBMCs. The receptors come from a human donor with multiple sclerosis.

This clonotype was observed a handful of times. The CDR3 sequence is CSVSISYEQYF. CDR3 DNA sequence: TGCAGCGTGTCAATCTCCTACGAGCAGTACTTC. The genes are TRBV29-1 and TRBJ2-7, with no clear D. The CDR3 is made up of 11 amino acids. V dropped 6 bases and J dropped 0 bases, with 6 bases sitting between them. Germline V gene data show CDR1 as SQVTM and CDR2 as ANQGSEA.

In nucleotides, the CDR3 is TGTGCCAGCAGCTTATCAGCCAACACAGATACGCAGTATTTT. This translates into CASSLSANTDTQYF. J is TRBJ2-3 and V is TRBV7-9; the D is unclear. CDR3 size: 14 residues. V lost 2 bases to trimming and J lost 2 bases, with 8 bases between them. The germline V gene has CDR1 SEHNR and CDR2 FQNEAQ (reference sequence).

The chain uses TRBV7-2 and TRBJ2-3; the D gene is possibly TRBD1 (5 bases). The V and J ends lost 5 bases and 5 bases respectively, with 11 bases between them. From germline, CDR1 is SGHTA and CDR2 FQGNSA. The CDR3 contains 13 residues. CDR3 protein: CASSALGVDTQYF. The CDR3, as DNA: TGTGCCAGCAGCGCTCTAGGGGTAGATACGCAGTATTTT.

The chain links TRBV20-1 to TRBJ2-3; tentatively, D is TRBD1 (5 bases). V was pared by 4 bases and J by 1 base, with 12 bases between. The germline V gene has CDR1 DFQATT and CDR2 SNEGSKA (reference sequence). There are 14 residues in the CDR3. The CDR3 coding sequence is TGCAGTGCTAAAGGGGTTCTTGGCACAGATACGCAGTATTTT. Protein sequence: CSAKGVLGTDTQYF.

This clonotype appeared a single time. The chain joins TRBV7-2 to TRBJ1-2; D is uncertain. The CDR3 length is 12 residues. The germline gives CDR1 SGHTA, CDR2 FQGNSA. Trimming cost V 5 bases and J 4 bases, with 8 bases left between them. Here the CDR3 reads CASSPNSYGYTF. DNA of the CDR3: TGTGCCAGCAGCCCGAATAGCTATGGCTACACCTTC.

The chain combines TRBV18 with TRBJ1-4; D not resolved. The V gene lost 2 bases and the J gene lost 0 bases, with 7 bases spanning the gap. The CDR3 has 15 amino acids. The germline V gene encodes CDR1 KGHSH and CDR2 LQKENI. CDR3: CASSPWSTTNEKLFF. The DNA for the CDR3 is TGTGCCAGCTCACCATGGTCCACAACTAATGAAAAACTGTTTTTT.

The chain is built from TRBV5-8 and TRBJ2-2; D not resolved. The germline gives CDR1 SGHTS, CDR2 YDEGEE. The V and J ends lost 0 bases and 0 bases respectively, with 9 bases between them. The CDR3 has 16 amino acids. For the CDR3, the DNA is TGTGCCAGCAGCTTGGCCGCGGCCGCGAACACCGGGGAGCTGTTTTTT. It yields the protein CASSLAAAANTGELFF.

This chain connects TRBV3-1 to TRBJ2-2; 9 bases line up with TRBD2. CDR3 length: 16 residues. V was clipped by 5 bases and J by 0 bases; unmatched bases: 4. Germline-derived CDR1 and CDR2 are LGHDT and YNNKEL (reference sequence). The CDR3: CASSSLAGTNTGELFF. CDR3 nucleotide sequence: TGTGCCAGCAGCTCCCTAGCGGGAACGAACACCGGGGAGCTGTTTTTT.

The CDR3 loop reads CAWTANRPYNEQFF. CDR3 nucleotides: TGTGCCTGGACGGCAAATCGGCCCTACAATGAGCAGTTCTTC. This rearrangement joins TRBV30 to TRBJ2-1, with unresolved D. CDR1 is GTSNPN and CDR2 is SVGIG in the germline V gene (reference sequence). This CDR3 spans 14 amino acids. V gave up 4 bases and J gave up 2 bases, with 12 bases separating them.

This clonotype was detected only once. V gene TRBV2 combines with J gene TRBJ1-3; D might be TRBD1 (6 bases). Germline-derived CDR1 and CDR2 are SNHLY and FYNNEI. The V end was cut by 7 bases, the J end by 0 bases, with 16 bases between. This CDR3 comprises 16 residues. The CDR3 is CASIGGRLSSGNTIYF. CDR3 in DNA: TGTGCCAGCATCGGGGGGCGGCTGAGCTCTGGAAACACCATATATTTT. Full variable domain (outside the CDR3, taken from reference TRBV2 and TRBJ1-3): EPEVTQTPSHQVTQMGQEVILRCVPISNHLYFYWYRQILGQKVEFLVSFYNNEISEKSEIFDDQFSVERPDGSNFTLKIRSTKLEDSAMYFCASIGGRLSSGNTIYFGEGSWLTVV.

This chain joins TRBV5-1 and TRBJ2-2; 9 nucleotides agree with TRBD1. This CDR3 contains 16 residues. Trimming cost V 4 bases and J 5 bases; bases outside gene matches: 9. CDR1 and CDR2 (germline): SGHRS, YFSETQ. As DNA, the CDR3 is TGCGCCAGCAGCCGAGGTACAGGGGGCGCGACCGGGGAGCTGTTTTTT. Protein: CASSRGTGGATGELFF.

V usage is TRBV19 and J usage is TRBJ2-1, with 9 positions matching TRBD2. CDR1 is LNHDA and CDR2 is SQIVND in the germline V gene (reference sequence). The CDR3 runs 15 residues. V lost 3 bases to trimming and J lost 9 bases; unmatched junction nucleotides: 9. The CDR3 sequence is CASSIGTSQRPEQFF. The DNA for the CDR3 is TGTGCCAGTAGTATCGGGACTAGCCAAAGACCTGAGCAGTTCTTC. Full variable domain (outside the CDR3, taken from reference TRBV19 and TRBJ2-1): DGGITQSPKYLFRKEGQNVTLSCEQNLNHDAMYWYRQDPGQGLRLIYYSQIVNDFQKGDIAEGYSVSREKKESFPLTVTSAQKNPTAFYLCASSIGTSQRPEQFFGPGTRLTVL.

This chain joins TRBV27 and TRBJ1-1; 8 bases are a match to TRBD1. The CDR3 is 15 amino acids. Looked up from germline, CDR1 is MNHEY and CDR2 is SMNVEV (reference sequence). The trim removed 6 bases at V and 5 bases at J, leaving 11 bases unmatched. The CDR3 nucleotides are TGTGCCAGCAGCGGACAGGGCCCTGCTCGGACTGAAGCTTTCTTT. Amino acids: CASSGQGPARTEAFF.

CDR3 bases: TGTGCCTGGAGGTCGACAGGGGTTGGGTGGGACAATGAGCAGTTCTTC. Residues: CAWRSTGVGWDNEQFF. The rearrangement links TRBV30 to TRBJ2-1; 8 positions match TRBD1. This CDR3 has 16 residues. The germline V gene has CDR1 GTSNPN and CDR2 SVGIG (reference sequence). The V and J ends lost 3 bases and 5 bases, in that order; junction bases with no gene match: 12.

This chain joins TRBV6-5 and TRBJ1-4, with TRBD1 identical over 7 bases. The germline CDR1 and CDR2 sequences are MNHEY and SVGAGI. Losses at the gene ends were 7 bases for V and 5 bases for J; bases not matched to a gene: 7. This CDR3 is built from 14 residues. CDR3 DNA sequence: TGTGCCAGCACTGAGTCCAGGGGGAATGAAAAACTGTTTTTT. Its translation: CASTESRGNEKLFF.

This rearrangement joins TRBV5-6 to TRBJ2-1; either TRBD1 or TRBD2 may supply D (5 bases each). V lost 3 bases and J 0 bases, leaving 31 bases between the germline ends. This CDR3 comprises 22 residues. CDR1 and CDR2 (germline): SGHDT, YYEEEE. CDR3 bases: TGTGCCAGCAGCTCCCGGGACCCCGGGGCCAAATCCTTCAGGAGCTCCTACAATGAGCAGTTCTTC. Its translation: CASSSRDPGAKSFRSSYNEQFF.

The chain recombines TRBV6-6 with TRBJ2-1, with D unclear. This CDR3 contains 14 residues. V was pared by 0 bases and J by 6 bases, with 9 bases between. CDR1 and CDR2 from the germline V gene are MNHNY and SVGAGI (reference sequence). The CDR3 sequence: CASSYSGRLNEQFF. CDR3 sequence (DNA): TGTGCCAGCAGTTACTCAGGACGCCTCAATGAGCAGTTCTTC.